Following are 13 T cell receptor beta chains from one sample sequenced in a study of prognosis after radiotherapy for stage I lung cancer. The TCR beta CDR3 region was amplified from genomic DNA, with two rounds of multiplex PCR being used for the amplification. First-round PCR employed TRBV- and TRBJ-specific primers for each gene. TCRdb analysed the multiplex PCR reads with MiXCR anew, one entry per CDR3 protein. This repertoire shows approximately 30,000 distinct CDR3 sequences, about 34% found once; its top ten account for 30% to 40%. The input for sequencing was PBMCs, taken before or after stereotactic body radiation therapy (not recorded which). Receptor source: a donor aged 50 or older with non-small cell lung cancer.

Details on this clonotype: One base away lies a much larger clone, so this may be a sequencing read error. V gene TRBV10-3 combines with J gene TRBJ2-3; tentatively, D is TRBD2 (6 bases). The CDR3 runs to 13 residues. Germline CDR1 reads ENHRY; CDR2 reads SYGVKD. V lost 8 bases and J lost 6, with 15 bases in between. The CDR3 DNA reads TGTGCCATCGGGGGGACCTACGGGGATACGCAGTATTTT. The encoded protein is CAIGGTYGDTQYF.

The chain combines TRBV27 with TRBJ2-7; 12 nucleotides line up with TRBD2. The CDR3 extends over 16 amino acids. Germline V CDR1 and CDR2: MNHEY, SMNVEV (reference sequence). J was trimmed by 11 bases and V by 7 bases; bases with no gene match: 18. The CDR3 DNA reads as TGTGCCAGCAACAAACTAGCGGGGGGACACACTAGGGAGAAGTACTTC. Protein product: CASNKLAGGHTREKYF.

Of note for this clonotype: A read error is likely here: a far larger clone is one base away. A read error is likely, as this CDR3 ends without the conserved phenylalanine or tryptophan. V usage is TRBV6-9 and J usage is TRBJ1-2; no clear D gene. V was clipped by 3 bases and J by 8 bases, with 10 bases between them. CDR1 is MNHGY, CDR2 SVAAGI, per germline. This CDR3 has 12 amino acids. The CDR3: CASSYGYDGYTL. The CDR3 DNA reads as TGTGCCAGCAGTTACGGTTACGACGGCTACACCTTA.

This clonotype was seen many times. The chain uses TRBV7-9 and TRBJ2-3; D ambiguous. Germline loops: CDR1 SEHNR, CDR2 FQNEAQ (reference sequence). The CDR3 totals 14 residues. V was cut by 5 bases and J by 0 bases, with 9 bases left in between. The CDR3 loop is CASSPDLSTDTQYF. CDR3 in DNA: TGTGCCAGCAGCCCCGACCTCAGCACAGATACGCAGTATTTT.

This clonotype is medium-sized by share. The chain joins TRBV6-1 to TRBJ2-7, with D tentatively TRBD1 (5 bases). The CDR3 covers 16 residues. Between the trimmed V and J ends, which lost 1 base and 2 bases, there was a span of 15 bases. The germline V gene has CDR1 MNHNS and CDR2 SASEGT. DNA of the CDR3: TGTGCCAGCAGTGAAGGTATTGGGGCAGCGACCTACGAGCAGTACTTC. It yields the protein CASSEGIGAATYEQYF.

In its sample, this clonotype was seen many times. The rearrangement joins TRBV28 to TRBJ2-4, with no clear D. Germline lookup yields CDR1 MDHEN and CDR2 SYDVKM. The CDR3 has 13 residues. Trimming pared 11 bases from V and 0 bases from J, leaving 11 bases between. CDR3 residues: CAGGTGAKNIQYF. The CDR3 bases are TGTGCCGGCGGAACGGGAGCCAAAAACATTCAGTACTTC.

This clonotype was detected many times. This chain joins TRBV29-1 and TRBJ1-2, with D hard to call. There are 11 residues in the CDR3. V gave up 3 bases and J gave up 4 bases, with 6 bases separating them. CDR1 and CDR2 from the germline V gene are SQVTM and ANQGSEA. CDR3: CSVEGSYGYTF. In DNA form, the CDR3 reads TGCAGCGTTGAGGGGTCCTATGGCTACACCTTC.

This chain links TRBV7-2 with TRBJ1-1; D is ambiguous. Germline values: CDR1 SGHTA, CDR2 FQGNSA. V lost 5 bases, J lost 5 bases, and 18 bases lay in between. This CDR3 has 15 residues. The CDR3 sequence is CASSREGGGYTEAFF. The CDR3 nucleotides are TGTGCCAGCAGCCGAGAGGGCGGCGGCTATACTGAAGCTTTCTTT.

V gene TRBV28 combines with J gene TRBJ2-2, with 7 bases identical to TRBD1. The CDR3 has 15 amino acids. The J segment lost 6 bases and the V segment lost 6 bases, leaving 10 bases of the junction unmatched. The V gene's germline CDR1 is MDHEN and CDR2 SYDVKM. For the CDR3, the DNA is TGTGCCAGCAGCACCCGACAGGGATGGTCCGGGGAGCTGTTTTTT. Its protein is CASSTRQGWSGELFF.

This clonotype was observed at least ten times. The chain has TRBV7-2 and TRBJ2-2; D not resolved. Germline V lookup: CDR1 SGHTA, CDR2 FQGNSA. This CDR3 is built from 16 residues. V was trimmed by 5 bases and J by 0 bases, leaving 13 bases between them. CDR3: CASSLFWSSNTGELFF. The CDR3 DNA is TGTGCCAGCAGCCTCTTTTGGAGTTCGAACACCGGGGAGCTGTTTTTT. Full variable domain (outside the CDR3, taken from reference TRBV7-2 and TRBJ2-2): GAGVSQSPSNKVTEKGKDVELRCDPISGHTALYWYRQSLGQGLEFLIYFQGNSAPDKSGLPSDRFSAERTGGSVSTLTIQRTQQEDSAVYLCASSLFWSSNTGELFFGEGSRLTVL.

Many counts were recorded for this clonotype. The chain uses TRBV2 and TRBJ1-1; TRBD1 is a possible D gene (5 bases). From germline, CDR1 is SNHLY and CDR2 FYNNEI. The CDR3 covers 13 residues. The V gene lost 2 bases and the J gene lost 13 bases, with 17 bases spanning the gap. The DNA of the CDR3 is TGTGCCAGCAGTGAATCGGGATTTCCTGGGGGTTTCTTT. It encodes CASSESGFPGGFF.

The CDR3 bases are TGTGCCAGCAGTCGGACACGGGGTGTGAATGAGCAGTTCTTC. Its protein product is CASSRTRGVNEQFF. V gene TRBV6-1 combines with J gene TRBJ2-1, with D perhaps given as TRBD1 or TRBD2 (5 bases each). The CDR3 is 14 residues long. From germline, CDR1 is MNHNS and CDR2 SASEGT. The V end lost 5 bases, the J end lost 7 bases, and 15 bases lay between the germline ends.

The chain employs TRBV19 and TRBJ2-7, with 7 bases aligning to TRBD2. J lost 1 base, V lost 6 bases, and 6 bases had no gene match. Germline V gene lookup returns CDR1 LNHDA and CDR2 SQIVND (reference sequence). This CDR3 has 14 residues. CDR3 bases: TGTGCCAGTAGCGGCGTGCGGGAGTCCTACGAGCAGTACTTC. Translating gives CASSGVRESYEQYF. The complete variable domain, with remaining parts taken from reference TRBV19 and TRBJ2-7, reads DGGITQSPKYLFRKEGQNVTLSCEQNLNHDAMYWYRQDPGQGLRLIYYSQIVNDFQKGDIAEGYSVSREKKESFPLTVTSAQKNPTAFYLCASSGVRESYEQYFGPGTRLTVT.